Described below is a single T cell receptor (beta chain) sequence and its context. This record belongs to a study of blood T cell repertoires in COVID-19. Across the study: COVID-19 samples from acute and convalescent phases originated in the United States, Italy and Spain. PBMCs, B-cell-depleted T cells, or T cells were the source of the cDNA or gDNA that made up the material.

As originally analysed: Nucleated cell number was recorded as an estimate derived from reference gene primer amplification. Sequencing was performed with immunoSEQ multiplex PCR; in TCRdb, only in-frame clones are kept and a portion is missing. That table gives V, J and clone size, and the DNA gave D and trimming. The sample yields 95,000 to 150,000 clones, almost 90% seen once. This CDR3 has 15 amino acids. The germline V gene has CDR1 SEHNR and CDR2 FQNEAQ (reference sequence). V lost 5 bases and J lost 1, with 12 bases in between. The sample consisted of peripheral blood. The gene calls are TRBV7-9 and TRBJ2-1; D not certain. The TCR originated in a woman between 50 and 59 years old with active or convalescent COVID-19. The DNA of the CDR3 is TGTGCCAGCAGCCCCGCTTGGCGGTCCTACAATGAGCAGTTCTTC. Its protein product is CASSPAWRSYNEQFF. The full variable domain, with the rest looked up from reference TRBV7-9 and TRBJ2-1, is DTGVSQNPRHKITKRGQNVTFRCDPISEHNRLYWYRQTLGQGPEFLTYFQNEAQLEKSRLLSDRFSAERPKGSFSTLEIQRTEQGDSAMYLCASSPAWRSYNEQFFGPGTRLTVL.